This T cell receptor beta chain was profiled in a study of CD8 T cells in ankylosing spondylitis. This CDR3 is 11 amino acids long. The ends were cut back, 2 bases at V and 4 bases at J, with 0 bases in the middle. The germline CDR1 and CDR2 sequences are MNHEY and SVGEGT. This clonotype was seen at least ten times. Each CDR3 protein is one row after TCRdb ran MiXCR on the 5' RACE reads. Here the sample spans about 35,000 distinct CDR3 sequences, around a tenth being singletons. Sequenced material: blood, either unsorted or a sorted T cell fraction (not recorded which). This receptor was obtained from a male donor with ankylosing spondylitis or in good health (not recorded which). The chain links TRBV6-2 or TRBV6-3 to TRBJ1-3; D uncertain. CDR3 DNA sequence: TGTGCCAGCAGTTACGGAAACACCATATATTTT. Translated, it gives CASSYGNTIYF.